These 29 T cell receptor beta chains were all obtained from the same sample, sequenced in a study of control samples from healthy donors and cancer patients. Repertoires were generated with immunoSEQ multiplex PCR, while TCRdb's copy carries only in-frame clones and drops some. Of about 84,000 clones in the sample, around 80% were seen once. The specimen sequenced was PBMCs. Every receptor here comes from a man aged 60-69 years with head and neck cancer.

The chain is built from TRBV5-1 and TRBJ2-1; 8 bases map to TRBD2. CDR3 size: 15 residues. Germline CDR1 reads SGHRS; CDR2 reads YFSETQ. The J segment lost 7 bases and the V segment lost 3 bases, leaving 9 bases of the junction unmatched. In nucleotides, the CDR3 is TGCGCCAGCAGCTCTAGCGGGTCTCCGGATAATGAGCAGTTCTTC. Protein: CASSSSGSPDNEQFF.

Notes on this clone: The identical CDR3 is also encoded by other nucleotide sequences in the sample. DNA for the CDR3: TGTGCCAGCAGCTTAGCGGACAGGGGCCAGCCCCAGCATTTT. It codes for CASSLADRGQPQHF. The V gene is TRBV11-2, the J gene TRBJ1-5; 9 bases agree with TRBD1. V trimming: 1 base; J trimming: 7 bases; junction bases outside the gene matches: 2. The germline V gene has CDR1 SGHAT and CDR2 FQNNGV. The CDR3 is made up of 14 amino acids.

The chain carries TRBV9 and TRBJ2-3; D assignment may be TRBD1 or TRBD2 (6 bases each). Trimming took 4 bases from V and 1 from J, leaving 22 bases between them. The length of the CDR3 is 18 residues. Germline CDR1 and CDR2: SGDLS and YYNGEE. The CDR3 here is CASSQMPTGTGGTDTQYF. The CDR3 DNA is TGTGCCAGCAGCCAAATGCCGACAGGTACGGGGGGCACAGATACGCAGTATTTT. Based on the CDR3 plus reference TRBV9 and TRBJ2-3, the full variable domain is DSGVTQTPKHLITATGQRVTLRCSPRSGDLSVYWYQQSLDQGLQFLIQYYNGEERAKGNILERFSAQQFPDLHSELNLSSLELGDSALYFCASSQMPTGTGGTDTQYFGPGTRLTVL.

V usage is TRBV7-6 and J usage is TRBJ2-7, with TRBD2 as a possible D gene (7 bases). Trimming cost V 5 bases and J 3 bases, with 17 bases left between them. Germline V gene sequence: CDR1 SGHVS, CDR2 FNYEAQ. This CDR3 spans 15 amino acids. As DNA, the CDR3 is TGTGCCAGCAGCCCATGGGGGGGCAGCGGCTACGAGCAGTACTTC. Translating it yields CASSPWGGSGYEQYF.

The V call is TRBV6-1, the J call TRBJ1-1; the D is unclear. The CDR3 has 15 residues. V dropped 0 bases and J dropped 0 bases, with 8 bases sitting between them. Germline V gene lookup returns CDR1 MNHNS and CDR2 SASEGT. In nucleotides, the CDR3 is TGTGCCAGCAGTGAAGCGATGGGAGTGAACACTGAAGCTTTCTTT. Translation gives CASSEAMGVNTEAFF.

This rearrangement joins TRBV27 to TRBJ2-3; weak D call: TRBD2 (6 bases). Trimming removed 2 bases at V and 0 bases at J, with 21 bases between. Germline CDR1 MNHEY, CDR2 SMNVEV (reference sequence). This CDR3 spans 19 amino acids. CDR3 coding DNA: TGTGCCAGCAGTTTAAGGGGCCGGGGGTCCCTACGTAGCACAGATACGCAGTATTTT. This translates into CASSLRGRGSLRSTDTQYF.

The chain uses TRBV30 and TRBJ1-4; D call uncertain. With 2 bases removed from V and 4 bases from J, the gap between germline ends came to 8 bases. CDR1 GTSNPN and CDR2 SVGIG come from the germline V gene (reference sequence). CDR3 size: 13 residues. Here the CDR3 reads CAWSKGYNEKLFF. For the CDR3, the DNA is TGTGCCTGGAGTAAGGGCTATAATGAAAAACTGTTTTTT. The full variable domain, completed using reference TRBV30 and TRBJ1-4, is SQTIHQWPATLVQPVGSPLSLECTVEGTSNPNLYWYRQAAGRGLQLLFYSVGIGQISSEVPQNLSASRPQDRQFILSSKKLLLSDSGFYLCAWSKGYNEKLFFGSGTQLSVL.

The gene calls are TRBV3-1 (or the pseudogene TRBV3-2) and TRBJ1-3, with a possible D match to TRBD1 (5 bases). The CDR3 totals 14 residues. With 4 bases removed from V and 2 bases from J, the gap between germline ends came to 9 bases. The germline V gene encodes CDR1 LGHDT and CDR2 YNNKEL (reference sequence). CDR3 coding DNA: TGTGCCAGCAGCCCCGGGACGGCTGGAAACACCATATATTTT. This translates into CASSPGTAGNTIYF.

J is TRBJ2-5 and V is TRBV2; 11 bases agree with TRBD2. Germline V lookup: CDR1 SNHLY, CDR2 FYNNEI. The junction had 5 bases not matched to a gene; V was cut back by 0 bases and J by 5 bases. The CDR3 spans 16 residues. The CDR3: CASSEARLAGLETQYF. The CDR3 nucleotides are TGTGCCAGCAGTGAAGCGCGACTAGCGGGGTTGGAGACCCAGTACTTC.

The rearrangement links TRBV5-5 to TRBJ2-7; D perhaps matches TRBD1 (6 bases). CDR3 length: 16 residues. Germline V lookup: CDR1 SGHKS, CDR2 YYEKEE (reference sequence). Trimming took 4 bases from V and 0 from J, leaving 17 bases between them. This CDR3 reads CASSQGTGKFSYEQYF. As DNA, the CDR3 is TGTGCCAGCAGCCAGGGTACAGGGAAGTTCTCCTACGAGCAGTACTTC. Full variable domain (rest looked up from reference TRBV5-5 and TRBJ2-7): DAGVTQSPTHLIKTRGQQVTLRCSPISGHKSVSWYQQVLGQGPQFIFQYYEKEERGRGNFPDRFSARQFPNYSSELNVNALLLGDSALYLCASSQGTGKFSYEQYFGPGTRLTVT.

The chain joins TRBV6-5 to TRBJ2-6; D unresolved. This CDR3 has 15 residues. Germline V CDR1 and CDR2: MNHEY, SVGAGI. V lost 6 bases to trimming and J lost 2 bases, with 11 bases between them. CDR3 nucleotide sequence: TGTGCCAGCAGCCAGATGGGCGCTGGGGCCAACGTCCTGACTTTC. Protein sequence: CASSQMGAGANVLTF.

This clone was counted between two and nine times. This sequence joins TRBV28 and TRBJ1-5; tentative D call: TRBD1 (6 bases). Germline V gives CDR1 MDHEN, CDR2 SYDVKM. This CDR3 has 16 amino acids. The ends were cut back, 1 base at V and 13 bases at J, with 23 bases in the middle. CDR3 residues: CASSLSHTGTVGRQHF. DNA of the CDR3: TGTGCCAGCAGTTTATCTCATACAGGGACGGTAGGACGACAGCATTTT. Full variable domain (rest looked up from reference TRBV28 and TRBJ1-5): DVKVTQSSRYLVKRTGEKVFLECVQDMDHENMFWYRQDPGLGLRLIYFSYDVKMKEKGDIPEGYSVSREKKERFSLILESASTNQTSMYLCASSLSHTGTVGRQHFGDGTRLSIL.

The J gene is TRBJ2-7, the V gene TRBV28; 11 nucleotides agree with TRBD1. The V gene end was trimmed by 6 bases and the J gene end by 3 bases; junction bases not matched to a gene: 7. This CDR3 contains 15 residues. CDR1 is MDHEN, CDR2 SYDVKM, per germline. CDR3 sequence: CASRGQGEGFYEQYF. DNA of the CDR3: TGTGCCAGCAGGGGACAGGGGGAAGGTTTCTACGAGCAGTACTTC.

This sequence joins TRBV6-1 and TRBJ1-4; D not resolved. CDR1 MNHNS and CDR2 SASEGT come from the germline V gene. There are 14 residues in the CDR3. V shed 2 bases and J shed 5 bases, with 9 bases lying between them. The CDR3 spells CASSEHSLNEKLFF. Written as DNA, the CDR3 is TGTGCCAGCAGTGAACACAGTTTGAATGAAAAACTGTTTTTT.

Concerning this clone: This specimen includes other DNA sequences encoding the same CDR3. The chain has TRBV2 and TRBJ1-1; 7 nucleotides line up with TRBD1. Germline lookup yields CDR1 SNHLY and CDR2 FYNNEI. V was clipped by 4 bases and J by 1 base; unmatched bases: 0. The CDR3 has 13 amino acids. The CDR3, as DNA: TGTGCCAGCAGTGGACAGGGGAACACTGAAGCTTTCTTT. Protein: CASSGQGNTEAFF.

The V gene is TRBV10-3, the J gene TRBJ1-2; D might be TRBD1 (6 bases). Trimming shortened V by 6 bases and J by 4 bases, and 9 bases separated the two germline ends. The CDR3 runs to 12 residues. Germline CDR1 and CDR2: ENHRY and SYGVKD. For the CDR3, the DNA is TGTGCCATCAGGGACAGCAGCTATGGCTACACCTTC. This codes for CAIRDSSYGYTF.

This sequence joins TRBV4-2 and TRBJ1-4; D ambiguous. CDR3 length: 16 residues. Germline V gene lookup returns CDR1 LGHNA and CDR2 YNFKEQ. V dropped 3 bases and J dropped 0 bases, with 11 bases sitting between them. CDR3 loop: CASSQDLLATNEKLFF. CDR3 DNA sequence: TGTGCCAGCAGCCAGGATTTACTTGCAACTAATGAAAAACTGTTTTTT.

CDR3 in DNA: TGTGCCAGCAGCATAACCGGGACGGCATACGAGCAGTACTTC. Protein sequence: CASSITGTAYEQYF. V and J are TRBV5-5 and TRBJ2-7; perhaps D is TRBD1 or TRBD2 (5 bases each). Trimming shortened V by 4 bases and J by 4 bases, and 15 bases separated the two germline ends. This CDR3 contains 14 residues. Germline V gene data show CDR1 as SGHKS and CDR2 as YYEKEE (reference sequence). The full variable domain, its missing parts supplied by reference TRBV5-5 and TRBJ2-7, is DAGVTQSPTHLIKTRGQQVTLRCSPISGHKSVSWYQQVLGQGPQFIFQYYEKEERGRGNFPDRFSARQFPNYSSELNVNALLLGDSALYLCASSITGTAYEQYFGPGTRLTVT.

The chain has TRBV5-4 and TRBJ1-2; D is possibly TRBD1 (5 bases). V shed 8 bases and J shed 3 bases, with 14 bases lying between them. Germline CDR1 reads SGHNT; CDR2 reads YYREEE (reference sequence). This CDR3 spans 13 amino acids. The CDR3 nucleotides are TGTGCCAGTGGGACCGGGGGGGACTATGGCTACACCTTC. Its translation: CASGTGGDYGYTF.

The chain has TRBV23-1 and TRBJ2-6; D may be TRBD2 (5 bases). TRBV23-1 is an ORF; its function is uncertain. CDR3 size: 17 residues. V lost 5 bases to trimming and J lost 5 bases, with 19 bases between them. CDR3 sequence (DNA): TGCGCCAGCAGTAGTTTAAGGACTCCTGTTCGGGCCAACGTCCTGACTTTC. Protein sequence: CASSSLRTPVRANVLTF.

The gene calls are TRBV11-2 and TRBJ1-4; D perhaps matches TRBD1 (6 bases). This CDR3 is built from 15 residues. Germline CDR1 and CDR2: SGHAT and FQNNGV. V lost 1 base, J lost 7 bases, and 13 bases lay in between. The CDR3: CASSLGYRAGEKLFF. The CDR3 region has the DNA TGTGCCAGCAGCTTAGGATACAGGGCCGGTGAAAAACTGTTTTTT.

This clone appeared a single time. The V and J genes are TRBV21-1 and TRBJ2-3; the listed D gene, TRBD2, was not tested against the DNA. TRBV21-1 is shown as a pseudogene. This CDR3 has 17 amino acids. The DNA of the CDR3 is TGTGCCAGCAGCAAAGCCTACTATCTCCCTAGCACAGATACGCAGTATTTT. Protein: CASSKAYYLPSTDTQYF.

This chain joins TRBV19 and TRBJ2-6; either TRBD1 or TRBD2 may supply D (5 bases each). The V gene's germline CDR1 is LNHDA and CDR2 SQIVND (reference sequence). Between the trimmed V and J ends, which lost 4 bases and 0 bases, there was a span of 10 bases. The CDR3 contains 16 residues. This CDR3 is CASSTRGASGANVLTF. The CDR3 coding sequence is TGTGCCAGTAGTACCCGGGGCGCCTCTGGGGCCAACGTCCTGACTTTC. The full variable domain, with the rest looked up from reference TRBV19 and TRBJ2-6, is DGGITQSPKYLFRKEGQNVTLSCEQNLNHDAMYWYRQDPGQGLRLIYYSQIVNDFQKGDIAEGYSVSREKKESFPLTVTSAQKNPTAFYLCASSTRGASGANVLTFGAGSRLTVL.

The gene calls are TRBV5-1 and TRBJ2-6; D is perhaps TRBD2 (5 bases). Trimming pared 4 bases from V and 2 bases from J, leaving 10 bases between. Germline V lookup: CDR1 SGHRS, CDR2 YFSETQ. This CDR3 comprises 15 residues. Here the CDR3 reads CASSPGETGANVLTF. DNA of the CDR3: TGCGCCAGCAGCCCCGGGGAAACTGGGGCCAACGTCCTGACTTTC.

This chain joins TRBV28 and TRBJ1-5; no definite D call. V lost 3 bases, J lost 3 bases, and 9 bases lay in between. This CDR3 is 14 amino acids long. Germline CDR1 is MDHEN and CDR2 is SYDVKM. The CDR3 DNA sequence: TGTGCCAGCAGTTTCCGGGAGCTCAATCAGCCCCAGCATTTT. This sequence encodes CASSFRELNQPQHF.

In this sample, this clone turned up once. The chain carries TRBV5-1 and TRBJ1-2, with TRBD1 identical over 12 bases. CDR3 length equals 13 residues. Germline CDR1 and CDR2: SGHRS and YFSETQ. After removal of 4 bases from V and 8 bases from J, the junction contained 3 bases not matched to a gene. For the CDR3, the DNA is TGCGCCAGCAGCCAGGGACAGGGGGCCGGCTACACCTTC. It specifies CASSQGQGAGYTF.

This chain links TRBV4-2 with TRBJ2-7; D is unclear. V was cut by 0 bases and J by 1 base, with 10 bases left in between. The germline CDR1 and CDR2 sequences are LGHNA and YNFKEQ. CDR3 length: 15 residues. The CDR3 coding sequence is TGTGCCAGCAGCCAAGATTTTGGTGATTCCTACGAGCAGTACTTC. It translates to CASSQDFGDSYEQYF.

The V and J genes are TRBV7-2 and TRBJ1-1; D gene unclear. CDR3 length equals 14 residues. The germline V and J ends were trimmed by 3 bases and 4 bases, with 12 bases remaining between them. The germline CDR1 and CDR2 sequences are SGHTA and FQGNSA. The CDR3 DNA is TGTGCCAGCAGCTTGTTGGGGTTGGCCACTGAAGCTTTCTTT. It yields the protein CASSLLGLATEAFF.

The chain carries TRBV7-9 and TRBJ2-7, with TRBD1 matching over 9 bases. The CDR3 has 15 amino acids. V shed 4 bases, J shed 6 bases, and the junction held 10 bases outside the gene matches. The germline V gene has CDR1 SEHNR and CDR2 FQNEAQ (reference sequence). The CDR3, as DNA: TGTGCCAGCAGCTCAGCCCGACAGGGGGGGAGCGAGCAGTACTTC. This codes for CASSSARQGGSEQYF.